This T cell receptor (beta chain) is drawn from a study of T cell responses to AZD1222 COVID-19 vaccine. Study details: Analysis merged second doses at about 4 or about 12 weeks. Findings of the study overall: After two AZD1222 doses, spike-specific TCR breadth and depth rose versus day 0. CD4 TCRs covered the whole spike, strongest at regions 160-218 and 743-854. Most donors were white British, females outnumbered males, and clonal diversity was possibly underestimated.

Trimming took 0 bases from V and 5 from J, leaving 16 bases between them. CDR3 length: 16 residues. Germline-derived CDR1 and CDR2 are MGHDK and SYGVNS. A word on this clone: Its antigen remains unidentified.

Some clones are missing from TCRdb's copy, which holds only in-frame ones; the method was immunoSEQ multiplex PCR. Among about 110,000 clones listed, 70% to 90% were seen once. Sequenced material: peripheral blood, taken on day 0 of AZD1222 vaccination. This TCR derives from an adult in good health. The chain has TRBV25-1 and TRBJ2-5, with a possible D match to TRBD1 (6 bases). CDR3 loop: CASSEYWETGLETQYF. The CDR3 nucleotides read TGTGCCAGCAGTGAATATTGGGAAACAGGGTTGGAGACCCAGTACTTC.